Detailed here is one T cell receptor beta chain. Its target is not known. The data were taken from a study of T-cell memory formation after mild COVID-19. Study-level points and caveats: Clones which contracted sat mainly in CM and EM if CD4+, and in EMRA if CD8+. Day 15 to 85 contractors were CD4/CD8 balanced; later expanders leaned CD4+.

MiXCR, run by TCRdb on the 5' RACE reads, gives a single entry per CDR3 protein. The sample has about half a million distinct CDR3 sequences; around a sixth are singletons. This TCR was sampled from an adult woman who had mild COVID-19 (a few samples of this study predate the infection). Cell type and time point are not known. The specimen sequenced was PBMCs or a T cell subset sorted from them (not recorded which).

Here the CDR3 reads CASSLQGGDAYEQYF. The CDR3 nucleotides are TGTGCCAGCAGCCTTCAGGGGGGGGATGCCTACGAGCAGTACTTC. V is TRBV9 and J is TRBJ2-7; D might be TRBD1 or TRBD2, each matching 7 bases. The CDR3 is made up of 15 amino acids. Trimming took 4 bases from V and 2 from J, leaving 16 bases between them. Germline V gene sequence: CDR1 SGDLS, CDR2 YYNGEE.